This T cell receptor beta chain was obtained from a study of cytomegalovirus exposure and HLA in healthy donors. Study-level points and caveats: In a later analysis, first-cohort TCR clusters were found to tend to co-occur in the approximately 120 validation repertoires.

The germline gives CDR1 LNHNV, CDR2 YYDKDF (reference sequence). Trimming shortened V by 0 bases and J by 9 bases, and 9 bases separated the two germline ends. The CDR3 totals 13 residues. Assay used: immunoSEQ multiplex PCR; TCRdb lists only in-frame clones, some missing. The table includes some 270,000 clones, 80% to 90% detected once. On this clone itself: Its antigen is as yet unknown.

V and J are TRBV15 and TRBJ2-1; D not resolved. The clonotype originates from a young woman in good health and CMV-seronegative. The sequenced sample was PBMCs. DNA for the CDR3: TGTGCCACCAGCAGAGATCAAGCATCTGAGCAGTTCTTC. Translation: CATSRDQASEQFF. Variable domain in full (rest from reference TRBV15 and TRBJ2-1): DAMVIQNPRYQVTQFGKPVTLSCSQTLNHNVMYWYQQKSSQAPKLLFHYYDKDFNNEADTPDNFQSRRPNTSFCFLDIRSPGLGDTAMYLCATSRDQASEQFFGPGTRLTVL.